The 2 T cell receptor beta chains given below trace back to one sample, sequenced in a study of cytomegalovirus exposure and HLA in healthy donors. Method: immunoSEQ multiplex PCR; TCRdb's copy keeps in-frame clones and lacks some. The repertoire has hundreds of thousands of clones, around 86% of them found once; the top ten carry roughly 0.82%. What was sequenced was PBMCs. These TCRs come from a young woman in good health and CMV-seronegative.

The V call is TRBV5-1, the J call TRBJ2-7, with 11 bases matching TRBD2. The CDR3 covers 15 residues. Germline CDR1 and CDR2: SGHRS and YFSETQ. V lost 3 bases to trimming and J lost 0 bases; unmatched junction nucleotides: 2. In DNA form, the CDR3 reads TGCGCCAGCAGCTCAGGACTAGCGGGCTCCTACGAGCAGTACTTC. It translates to CASSSGLAGSYEQYF.

This clone was detected only once. V usage is TRBV19 and J usage is TRBJ1-2, with 12 bases that match TRBD1. V was pared by 0 bases and J by 7 bases, with 9 bases of the junction left unmatched. Germline V gene lookup returns CDR1 LNHDA and CDR2 SQIVND (reference sequence). The CDR3 has 17 amino acids. CDR3 DNA: TGTGCCAGTAGTATAGATCGGGACAGGGGGCGCATCTCTGGCTACACCTTC. Protein product: CASSIDRDRGRISGYTF.